These 2 T cell receptor beta chains were all obtained from the same sample, sequenced in a study of blood T cell repertoires in COVID-19. Sequenced by immunoSEQ multiplex PCR; TCRdb stores in-frame clones only, minus some. Of 250,000 to 300,000 clones in the sample, 83% were seen once. Sequencing was carried out using peripheral blood. The receptors originated from an older man with acute or convalescent COVID-19.

The CDR3: CASSPGQQYYEQYF. The CDR3 DNA is TGCGCCAGCAGCCCGGGACAGCAATACTACGAGCAGTACTTC. The rearrangement uses TRBV5-1 and TRBJ2-7, with TRBD1 identical over 7 bases. This CDR3 contains 14 residues. Germline CDR1 and CDR2: SGHRS and YFSETQ. V shed 4 bases and J 3 bases; nucleotides not matched to a gene: 7.

The rearrangement links TRBV19 to TRBJ2-1; D is undetermined. In germline, CDR1 is LNHDA, CDR2 SQIVND (reference sequence). Between the trimmed V and J ends, which lost 3 bases and 10 bases, there was a span of 7 bases. The CDR3 is 11 amino acids. The CDR3 sequence is CASSMMREQFF. Written as DNA, the CDR3 is TGTGCCAGTAGTATGATGAGGGAGCAGTTCTTC. Together with reference TRBV19 and TRBJ2-1, the CDR3 gives the full variable domain: DGGITQSPKYLFRKEGQNVTLSCEQNLNHDAMYWYRQDPGQGLRLIYYSQIVNDFQKGDIAEGYSVSREKKESFPLTVTSAQKNPTAFYLCASSMMREQFFGPGTRLTVL.